The present T cell receptor beta chain was sequenced within a study of cytomegalovirus exposure and HLA in healthy donors. Germline V gene lookup returns CDR1 MDHEN and CDR2 SYDVKM. Unmatched junction bases numbered 14, after V lost 6 bases and J lost 7 bases. CDR3 length: 16 amino acids. The study ran its PCR with 60 Vbeta and 13 Jbeta primers. Here immunoSEQ multiplex PCR was the method, and the copy in TCRdb shows in-frame clones only, minus some. The sample consists of some 160,000 clones, around 75% of them appearing once. The chain carries TRBV28 and TRBJ1-5; 8 bases line up with TRBD1. Sequenced: PBMCs. The TCR was taken from a woman aged 40-49 years in good health and CMV-seronegative. The CDR3 DNA sequence: TGTGCCAGCAGCCGCCTCCTAGGACAGGGTGACCAGCCCCAGCATTTT. Translation gives CASSRLLGQGDQPQHF. Full variable domain (remainder filled in from reference TRBV28 and TRBJ1-5): DVKVTQSSRYLVKRTGEKVFLECVQDMDHENMFWYRQDPGLGLRLIYFSYDVKMKEKGDIPEGYSVSREKKERFSLILESASTNQTSMYLCASSRLLGQGDQPQHFGDGTRLSIL.